This T cell receptor beta chain was documented in a study of blood T cell repertoires in COVID-19. Germline-derived CDR1 and CDR2 are ENHRY and SYGVKD. V gave up 8 bases and J gave up 6 bases, with 13 bases separating them. This CDR3 is 12 amino acids long. Donors of Cohort 3 who recovered were those that had two negative PCRs, clearance, or symptom resolution. Repertoires were generated with immunoSEQ multiplex PCR, while TCRdb's copy carries only in-frame clones and drops some. The profile shows 300,000 to 400,000 clones, more than 80% of them singletons. This chain links TRBV10-3 with TRBJ1-2; the D gene is possibly TRBD1 (6 bases). Sequencing input: PBMCs or T cells enriched from blood (not recorded which). The TCR was taken from a man between 18 and 29 years old who had recovered from COVID-19. The CDR3 nucleotides read TGTGCCATCGTGGGGGCAGGGAATGGCTACACCTTC. It translates to CAIVGAGNGYTF.